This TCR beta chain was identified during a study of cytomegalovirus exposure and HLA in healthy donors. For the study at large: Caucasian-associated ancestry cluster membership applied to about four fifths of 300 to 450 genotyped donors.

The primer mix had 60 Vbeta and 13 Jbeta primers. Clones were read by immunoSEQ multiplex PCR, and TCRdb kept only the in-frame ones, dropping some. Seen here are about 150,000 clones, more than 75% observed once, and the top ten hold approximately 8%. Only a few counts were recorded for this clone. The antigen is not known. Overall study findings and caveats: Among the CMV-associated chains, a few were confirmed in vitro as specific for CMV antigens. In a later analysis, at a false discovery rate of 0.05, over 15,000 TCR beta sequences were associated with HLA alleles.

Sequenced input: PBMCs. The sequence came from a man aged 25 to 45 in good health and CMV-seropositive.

DNA for the CDR3: TGTGCCAGCAGCTCCTTTGGACAGGGGTTCCGAGCTTTCTTT. This encodes CASSSFGQGFRAFF. V gene TRBV5-5 combines with J gene TRBJ1-1, with 9 bases lining up with TRBD1. Germline CDR1 is SGHKS and CDR2 is YYEKEE (reference sequence). The V and J ends lost 3 bases and 10 bases, in that order; junction bases with no gene match: 10. The CDR3 is made up of 14 amino acids.